Below are 13 T cell receptor beta chains sequenced from a single sample in a study of blood T cell repertoires in COVID-19. Only in-frame clones appear in the TCRdb table, and some are missing; sequencing was by immunoSEQ multiplex PCR. The sample has 120,000 or so clones; less than 80% are singletons. The sequenced material came from peripheral blood. These receptors all come from a man aged 45-60 years with acute or convalescent COVID-19.

The rearrangement uses TRBV6-5 and TRBJ2-7; TRBD2 matches at 14 bases. Germline CDR1 and CDR2: MNHEY and SVGAGI. CDR3 length: 14 amino acids. Germline trimming cut 10 bases from V and 7 bases from J; bases unmatched to any gene: 9. The CDR3 coding sequence is TGTGCCACCTTGACTAGCGGGGGGGCCCGTGAGCAGTACTTC. Its translation is CATLTSGGAREQYF.

This clone was found a few times. CDR3 DNA: TGTGCCACGTTACCCCAGGGGGCGAGCACAGATACGCAGTATTTT. This codes for CATLPQGASTDTQYF. The chain has TRBV6-5 and TRBJ2-3; TRBD1 aligns across 8 bases. The CDR3 spans 15 residues. The V and J ends lost 10 bases and 0 bases, in that order; junction bases with no gene match: 9. Germline lookup yields CDR1 MNHEY and CDR2 SVGAGI.

The rearrangement joins TRBV5-1 to TRBJ1-4, with D possibly TRBD1 on 6 matching bases. Germline assignment: CDR1 SGHRS and CDR2 YFSETQ. V lost 3 bases and J 0 bases, leaving 12 bases between the germline ends. The CDR3 runs 16 residues. The CDR3 sequence: CASSSGAGATNEKLFF. The CDR3 bases are TGCGCCAGCAGCTCAGGGGCCGGCGCAACTAATGAAAAACTGTTTTTT. The full variable domain, with the rest looked up from reference TRBV5-1 and TRBJ1-4, is KAGVTQTPRYLIKTRGQQVTLSCSPISGHRSVSWYQQTPGQGLQFLFEYFSETQRNKGNFPGRFSGRQFSNSRSEMNVSTLELGDSALYLCASSSGAGATNEKLFFGSGTQLSVL.

This clone was observed a handful of times. Other DNA sequences in the same sample also yield this CDR3. V gene TRBV30 combines with J gene TRBJ2-2; D not certain. Germline V gene data show CDR1 as GTSNPN and CDR2 as SVGIG (reference sequence). CDR3 length: 15 residues. The V end lost 0 bases, the J end lost 7 bases, and 15 bases lay between the germline ends. CDR3 in amino acids: CAWSVRGEYLGELFF. Here the CDR3 DNA reads TGTGCCTGGAGTGTACGCGGCGAGTACCTCGGGGAGCTGTTTTTT.

This clone has only one observation. The chain is built from TRBV9 and TRBJ2-7; 10 positions agree with TRBD1. CDR3 length: 15 amino acids. V was pared by 0 bases and J by 3 bases, with 3 bases of the junction left unmatched. Per germline, CDR1 SGDLS and CDR2 YYNGEE. The CDR3 reads CASSVGGQGGYEQYF. CDR3 DNA sequence: TGTGCCAGCAGCGTAGGAGGACAGGGGGGCTACGAGCAGTACTTC. The complete variable domain, with remaining parts taken from reference TRBV9 and TRBJ2-7, reads DSGVTQTPKHLITATGQRVTLRCSPRSGDLSVYWYQQSLDQGLQFLIQYYNGEERAKGNILERFSAQQFPDLHSELNLSSLELGDSALYFCASSVGGQGGYEQYFGPGTRLTVT.

V is TRBV29-1 and J is TRBJ2-1, with 11 bases matching TRBD2. With V trimmed by 7 bases and J by 9 bases, 8 bases remained unmatched. The germline V gene encodes CDR1 SQVTM and CDR2 ANQGSEA. The CDR3 totals 13 residues. This CDR3 reads CSATTSGAIEQFF. CDR3 nucleotides: TGCAGCGCCACGACTAGCGGGGCGATTGAGCAGTTCTTC.

This CDR3 reads CASWQGSGQPQHF. The CDR3 DNA reads as TGTGCCAGCTGGCAGGGGTCCGGTCAGCCCCAGCATTTT. V gene TRBV12-3 or TRBV12-4 combines with J gene TRBJ1-5; D may be TRBD1 (6 bases). The CDR3 extends over 13 amino acids. Deletions cut 8 bases from V and 6 bases from J, with 14 bases between.

This clone was seen a handful of times. This CDR3 is CASSLAAGVNTEAFF. As DNA, the CDR3 is TGCGCCAGCAGCTTGGCCGCAGGGGTAAACACTGAAGCTTTCTTT. V is TRBV5-1 and J is TRBJ1-1; perhaps TRBD1 as D (6 bases). The V and J ends lost 0 bases and 2 bases respectively, with 11 bases between them. Germline V gene data show CDR1 as SGHRS and CDR2 as YFSETQ. The CDR3 contains 15 residues.

CDR3 nucleotide sequence: TGCGCCAGCAGCGACGGACTAGCGGGAGGTGGGCAGTACTTC. This encodes CASSDGLAGGGQYF. The chain has TRBV5-1 and TRBJ2-7; 14 bases match TRBD2. Germline CDR1 and CDR2: SGHRS and YFSETQ. The CDR3 extends over 14 amino acids. Losses at the gene ends were 4 bases for V and 9 bases for J; bases not matched to a gene: 6.

This chain uses TRBV6-5 with TRBJ1-1; TRBD1 agrees at 7 bases. Germline CDR1 and CDR2: MNHEY and SVGAGI. Losses at the gene ends were 0 bases for V and 2 bases for J; bases not matched to a gene: 3. The CDR3 loop spans 15 amino acids. The CDR3 loop is CASSYSHRGNTEAFF. CDR3 nucleotides: TGTGCCAGCAGTTACTCCCACAGGGGTAACACTGAAGCTTTCTTT.

This rearrangement joins TRBV11-3 to TRBJ2-2; no definite D call. Germline V gene lookup returns CDR1 SGHNT and CDR2 YENEEA. Trimming removed 5 bases at V and 3 bases at J, with 7 bases between. The CDR3 extends over 13 amino acids. The chain's CDR3 is CASSPGHTGELFF. CDR3 DNA sequence: TGTGCCAGCAGCCCCGGTCACACCGGGGAGCTGTTTTTT.

V is TRBV11-1 and J is TRBJ2-2; D is possibly TRBD2 (5 bases). V shed 2 bases and J shed 1 base, with 5 bases lying between them. Germline lookup yields CDR1 SGHAT and CDR2 FQDESV (reference sequence). The CDR3 loop spans 14 amino acids. CDR3 bases: TGTGCCAGCAGCTTAAGCGGGAACACCGGGGAGCTGTTTTTT. Protein product: CASSLSGNTGELFF.

The chain recombines TRBV4-2 with TRBJ2-1, with 14 positions matching TRBD2. The CDR3 loop spans 21 amino acids. Trimming cost V 0 bases and J 0 bases; bases outside gene matches: 10. CDR1 and CDR2 from the germline V gene are LGHNA and YNFKEQ. The CDR3 loop reads CASSQEKTGLAGGDSYNEQFF. Written as DNA, the CDR3 is TGTGCCAGCAGCCAAGAAAAGACAGGACTAGCGGGGGGCGACTCCTACAATGAGCAGTTCTTC.